This entry concerns a single TCR beta chain. Antigen unknown. The entry originates in a study of beta chain features in type 1 diabetes. This CDR3 has 11 residues. V lost 4 bases and J lost 6, with 5 bases in between. Regarding the study as a whole: There were fewer insertions and more deletions at the VDJ junctions of type 1 diabetes patients.

Every bit of the isolated RNA underwent reverse transcription, so sequencing read expressed TCRB transcripts. Repertoires were generated with immunoSEQ multiplex PCR, while TCRdb's copy carries only in-frame clones and drops some. The sample has around 250,000 clones, about 63% seen once; the top ten hold around 0.05%. Sequenced input: naive CD4+ T cells from blood. The receptor was isolated from a man younger than 45 in good health. This rearrangement joins TRBV23-1 to TRBJ2-3; D is undetermined. TRBV23-1 has ORF status, its function being uncertain. The chain's CDR3 is CASSPRDTQYF. The CDR3 bases are TGCGCCAGCAGTCCGAGGGATACGCAGTATTTT.